Following are 6 T cell receptor beta chains from one sample sequenced in a study of blood T cell repertoires in COVID-19. Only in-frame clones appear in the TCRdb table, and some are missing; sequencing was by immunoSEQ multiplex PCR. The sample shows 200,000 to 250,000 clones, approximately 86% of them seen only once. Material for sequencing was PBMCs or T cells enriched from blood (not recorded which). The receptors derive from a woman aged 40 to 55 with acute COVID-19.

This clone was observed a single time. The chain recombines TRBV28 with TRBJ1-3; no clear D. The CDR3 length is 15 residues. Germline V gene sequence: CDR1 MDHEN, CDR2 SYDVKM. The V gene lost 7 bases and the J gene lost 0 bases, with 13 bases spanning the gap. This CDR3 reads CASTPSSLSGNTIYF. The CDR3 nucleotides are TGTGCCAGCACCCCTTCCAGTCTCTCTGGAAACACCATATATTTT.

The chain links TRBV5-1 to TRBJ2-1, with D uncertain. The CDR3 totals 12 residues. Trimming pared 3 bases from V and 10 bases from J, leaving 11 bases between. The germline gives CDR1 SGHRS, CDR2 YFSETQ. CDR3 nucleotide sequence: TGCGCCAGCAGCTCGCCGGGTGGGGAGCAGTTCTTC. This translates into CASSSPGGEQFF.

The DNA of the CDR3 is TGTGCCAGCAGTTCAGCAGGACACCCTGGAAACACCATATATTTT. It specifies CASSSAGHPGNTIYF. The gene calls are TRBV6-6 and TRBJ1-3; perhaps TRBD1 as D (5 bases). Deletions cut 4 bases from V and 2 bases from J, with 12 bases between. Germline V gene sequence: CDR1 MNHNY, CDR2 SVGAGI (reference sequence). CDR3 length: 15 residues.

The chain joins TRBV5-1 to TRBJ1-2; the D gene is possibly TRBD1 (5 bases). The CDR3 consists of 14 residues. The germline V and J ends were trimmed by 2 bases and 4 bases, with 12 bases remaining between them. Germline values: CDR1 SGHRS, CDR2 YFSETQ. CDR3 nucleotides: TGCGCCAGCAGCTTCTCAGGGTCCGGCTATGGCTACACCTTC. This translates into CASSFSGSGYGYTF.

The chain is built from TRBV11-2 and TRBJ2-1, with D unclear. The CDR3 extends over 16 amino acids. The germline CDR1 and CDR2 sequences are SGHAT and FQNNGV. Trimming pared 3 bases from V and 12 bases from J, leaving 24 bases between. The CDR3 nucleotides read TGTGCCAGCAGCTTGACCGCCATAAGTTGGGCCGTTGGGCAGTTCTTC. Its translation: CASSLTAISWAVGQFF.

The V call is TRBV5-1, the J call TRBJ2-5; maybe TRBD2 (6 bases). This CDR3 contains 15 residues. From germline, CDR1 is SGHRS and CDR2 YFSETQ. Trimming removed 1 base at V and 5 bases at J, with 15 bases between. In DNA, the CDR3 is TGCGCCAGCAGCTTGCGCCCGGGAGTTGTTGAGACCCAGTACTTC. This codes for CASSLRPGVVETQYF.